This entry is about one T cell receptor beta chain. The CDR3 consists of 15 residues. Looked up from germline, CDR1 is SGDLS and CDR2 is YYNGEE. V lost 3 bases, J lost 0 bases, and 12 bases lay in between. The sample belongs to a study of blood T cell repertoires in COVID-19. For the study at large: Donors in the United States, Italy and Spain gave samples during acute or convalescent COVID-19. In each case, the material was cDNA or gDNA derived from T cells, B-cell-depleted T cells, or PBMCs.

The data were produced by immunoSEQ multiplex PCR, yet TCRdb's version contains in-frame clones alone and is incomplete. Of 87,000 or so clones listed, around nine tenths are singletons. The sample comprised peripheral blood. The TCR comes from a middle-aged man with acute or convalescent COVID-19. The chain combines TRBV9 with TRBJ1-2, with D perhaps TRBD1 (5 bases). The CDR3 region has the DNA TGTGCCAGCAGCGCTCGTGGAGGGGCTAACTATGGCTACACCTTC. It encodes CASSARGGANYGYTF.